The clone carrying this T cell receptor (beta chain) was counted once. These data originate in a study of blood T cell repertoires in COVID-19. As for the study in general: Samples taken during acute and convalescent COVID-19 were collected in the United States, Italy and Spain. PBMCs, B-cell-depleted T cells, or T cells were the source of the cDNA or gDNA that made up the material.

J lost 4 bases, V lost 8 bases, and 13 bases had no gene match. This CDR3 has 15 amino acids. From germline, CDR1 is MNHEY and CDR2 SMNVEV (reference sequence). The study drew participants aged about 18 to 89 years from fewer than 30 US areas. Cohort 3 recovered donors had two negative PCRs, clearance, or symptom resolution. Assay: immunoSEQ multiplex PCR; the TCRdb copy retains only in-frame clones and omits some. The table includes roughly 190,000 clones, approximately 84% detected once. The chain carries TRBV27 and TRBJ1-1; 7 bases map to TRBD1. Sequencing input: PBMCs or T cells enriched from blood (not recorded which). The clonotype comes from a young woman who had recovered from COVID-19. The CDR3 DNA reads TGTGCCAGCGGACGACAGACAGGGTTTGGCACTGAAGCTTTCTTT. Its protein product is CASGRQTGFGTEAFF.